This entry describes one TCR beta chain. Its target is unknown. The data belong to a study of monozygotic twins with inflammatory bowel disease. Findings and caveats of the study: IBD patients had lower TCRbeta diversity (inverse Simpson) than healthy co-twins. It was observed that concordant and discordant twins did not differ in repertoire similarity, possibly given limited power.

UMIs that had a 6-nucleotide sample barcode were put in using template switching. Reprocessing the 5' RACE reads, TCRdb reports a single entry for every CDR3 protein and omits DNA. This table holds roughly 160,000 distinct CDR3 sequences. The CDR3 is made up of 15 amino acids. CDR1 is SGHNT and CDR2 is YYREEE in the germline V gene (reference sequence). Sample: blood. The chain recombines TRBV5-4 with TRBJ1-1; without DNA, the TCRdb call of TRBD1 cannot be checked. This TCR came from a human donor with ulcerative colitis or Crohn's disease, or a healthy co-twin of an affected twin (not recorded which). CDR3 sequence reads: CASSLDWGGDTEAFF.